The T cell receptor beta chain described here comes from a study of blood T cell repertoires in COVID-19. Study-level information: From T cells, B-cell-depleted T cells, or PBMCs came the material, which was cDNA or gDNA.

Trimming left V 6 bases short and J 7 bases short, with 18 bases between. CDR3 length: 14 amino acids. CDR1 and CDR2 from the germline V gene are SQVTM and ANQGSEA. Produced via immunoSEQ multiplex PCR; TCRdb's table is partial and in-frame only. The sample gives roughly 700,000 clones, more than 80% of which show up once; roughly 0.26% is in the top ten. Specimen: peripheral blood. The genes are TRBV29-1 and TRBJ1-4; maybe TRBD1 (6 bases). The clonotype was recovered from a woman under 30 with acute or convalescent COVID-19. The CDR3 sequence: CSVGTGSLLEKLFF. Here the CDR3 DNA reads TGCAGCGTGGGTACAGGGTCTCTCCTTGAAAAACTGTTTTTT. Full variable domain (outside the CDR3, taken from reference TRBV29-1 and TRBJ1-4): SAVISQKPSRDICQRGTSLTIQCQVDSQVTMMFWYRQQPGQSLTLIATANQGSEATYESGFVIDKFPISRPNLTFSTLTVSNMSPEDSSIYLCSVGTGSLLEKLFFGSGTQLSVL.